This T cell receptor beta chain was captured by sequencing in a study of T cells in Graves' hyperthyroidism and ophthalmopathy. The overall study: Peripheral blood was secured at the point of initial diagnosis, before any treatment.

Amplification of TCR beta CDR3 regions used RNA as the template. TCR CDR3 underwent first-round RT-PCR with the HTBI primer set. In TCRdb, the multiplex PCR reads were re-called with MiXCR into one record per CDR3 protein. The profile shows some 460,000 distinct CDR3 sequences, 15% to 19% of them singletons. This clonotype was seen ten or more times. The antigen is undetermined. The CDR3 has 16 amino acids. Germline V gene sequence: CDR1 MNHNS, CDR2 SASEGT. The V end lost 2 bases, the J end lost 2 bases, and 16 bases lay between the germline ends. Study results and limitations: Blood shared most expanded thyroid clonotypes above 0.001.

Stable Graves' hyperthyroidism denoted no ophthalmopathy progression over 18 months. Uncontrolled infection, other autoimmune disease, pregnancy or lactation excluded patients. The sequence came from a woman between 18 and 30 years old with Graves' hyperthyroidism. The chain links TRBV6-1 to TRBJ2-7, with a possible D match to TRBD1 (6 bases). Material for sequencing was blood. CDR3 sequence (DNA): TGTGCCAGCAGTGAATCCTGGGCAGGGGTGGCCTACGAGCAGTACTTC. It yields the protein CASSESWAGVAYEQYF.